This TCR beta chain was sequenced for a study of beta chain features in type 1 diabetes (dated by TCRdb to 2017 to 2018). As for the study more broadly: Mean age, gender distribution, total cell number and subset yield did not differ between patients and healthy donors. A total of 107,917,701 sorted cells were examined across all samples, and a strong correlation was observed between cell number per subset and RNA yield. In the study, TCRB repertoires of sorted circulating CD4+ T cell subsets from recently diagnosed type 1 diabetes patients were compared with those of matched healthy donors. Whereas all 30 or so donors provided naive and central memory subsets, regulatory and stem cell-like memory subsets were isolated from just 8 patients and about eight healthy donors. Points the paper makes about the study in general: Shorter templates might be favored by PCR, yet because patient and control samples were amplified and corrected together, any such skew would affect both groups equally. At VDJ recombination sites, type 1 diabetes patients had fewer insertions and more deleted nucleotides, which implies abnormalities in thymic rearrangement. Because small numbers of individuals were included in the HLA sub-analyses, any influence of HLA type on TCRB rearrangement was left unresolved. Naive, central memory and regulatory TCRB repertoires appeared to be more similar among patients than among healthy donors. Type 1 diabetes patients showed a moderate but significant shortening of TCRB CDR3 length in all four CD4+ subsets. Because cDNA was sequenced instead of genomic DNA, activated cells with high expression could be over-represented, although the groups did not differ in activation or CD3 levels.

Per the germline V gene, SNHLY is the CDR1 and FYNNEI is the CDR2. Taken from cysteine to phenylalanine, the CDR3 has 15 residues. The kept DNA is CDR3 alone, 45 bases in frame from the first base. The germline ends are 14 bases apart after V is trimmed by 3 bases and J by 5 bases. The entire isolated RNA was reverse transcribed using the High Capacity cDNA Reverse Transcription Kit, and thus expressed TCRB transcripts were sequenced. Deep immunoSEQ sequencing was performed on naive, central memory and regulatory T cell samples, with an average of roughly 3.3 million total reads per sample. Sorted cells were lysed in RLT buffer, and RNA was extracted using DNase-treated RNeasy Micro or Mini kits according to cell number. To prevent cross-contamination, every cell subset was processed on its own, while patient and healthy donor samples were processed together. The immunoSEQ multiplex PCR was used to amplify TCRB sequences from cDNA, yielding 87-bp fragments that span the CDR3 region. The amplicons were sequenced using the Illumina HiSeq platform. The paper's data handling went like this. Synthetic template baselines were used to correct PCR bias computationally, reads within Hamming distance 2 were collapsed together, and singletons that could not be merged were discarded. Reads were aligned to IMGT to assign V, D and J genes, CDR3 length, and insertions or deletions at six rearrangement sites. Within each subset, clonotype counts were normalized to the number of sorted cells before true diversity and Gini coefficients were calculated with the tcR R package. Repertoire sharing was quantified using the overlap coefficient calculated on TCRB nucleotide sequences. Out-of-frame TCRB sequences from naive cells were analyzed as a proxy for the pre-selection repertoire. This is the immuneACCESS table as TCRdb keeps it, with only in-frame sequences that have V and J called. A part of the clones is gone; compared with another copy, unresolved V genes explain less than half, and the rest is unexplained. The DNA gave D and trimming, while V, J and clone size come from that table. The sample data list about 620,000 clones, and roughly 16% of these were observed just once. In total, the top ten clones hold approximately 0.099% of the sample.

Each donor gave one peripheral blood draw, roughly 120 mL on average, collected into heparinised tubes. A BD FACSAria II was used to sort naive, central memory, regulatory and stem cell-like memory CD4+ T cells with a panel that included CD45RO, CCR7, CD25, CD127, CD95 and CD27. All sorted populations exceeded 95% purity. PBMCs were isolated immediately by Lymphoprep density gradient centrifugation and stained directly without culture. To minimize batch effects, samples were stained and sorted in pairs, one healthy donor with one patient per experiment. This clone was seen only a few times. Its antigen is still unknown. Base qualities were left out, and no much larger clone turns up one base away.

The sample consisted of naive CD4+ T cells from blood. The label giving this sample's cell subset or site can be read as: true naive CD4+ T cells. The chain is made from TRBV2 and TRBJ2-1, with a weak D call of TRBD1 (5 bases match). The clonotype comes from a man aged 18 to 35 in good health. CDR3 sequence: CASSEAEKGNNEQFF. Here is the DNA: TGTGCCAGCAGTGAGGCGGAGAAGGGGAACAATGAGCAGTTCTTC. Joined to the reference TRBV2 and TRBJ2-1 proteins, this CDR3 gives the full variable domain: EPEVTQTPSHQVTQMGQEVILRCVPISNHLYFYWYRQILGQKVEFLVSFYNNEISEKSEIFDDQFSVERPDGSNFTLKIRSTKLEDSAMYFCASSEAEKGNNEQFFGPGTRLTVL.